This T cell receptor (beta chain) is drawn from a study of blood T cells in healthy people across ages. The CDR3 consists of 14 residues. The V and J ends lost 3 bases and 4 bases respectively, with 12 bases between them. Then a second PCR, running roughly 6 to 11 cycles, was carried out with a sample-barcoded 5' primer and a J-beta primer mix. Using its own MiXCR run on the 5' RACE reads, TCRdb lists one record per CDR3 protein. The data hold over 600,000 distinct CDR3 sequences, with roughly 46% observed a single time. Specimen: blood. The chain is built from TRBV12-3 or TRBV12-4 and TRBJ2-5; tentative D call: TRBD2 (5 bases). The sequence derives from a man aged 80 or over in good health. DNA of the CDR3: TGTGCCAGCAGTTTCCGGGGTTGGGGAGAGACCCAGTACTTC. Amino acids: CASSFRGWGETQYF.